The 8 T cell receptor beta chains below all came from one sample that was sequenced in a study of T cells in Graves' hyperthyroidism and ophthalmopathy. Amplification targeted TCR beta CDR3 regions from RNA transcripts. HTBI primers were employed in a first-round RT-PCR of the TCR CDR3. TCRdb fed the multiplex PCR reads into MiXCR, producing one record per CDR3 protein. The sample has around 600,000 distinct CDR3 sequences, approximately 15% seen once. Material: blood. These receptor sequences come from a young woman with Graves' ophthalmopathy.

The V and J genes are TRBV4-3 and TRBJ2-2; D perhaps matches TRBD1 (5 bases). The CDR3 contains 15 residues. Per the germline V gene, CDR1 is LGHNA and CDR2 is YSLEER. V gave up 8 bases and J gave up 5 bases, with 18 bases separating them. The CDR3 sequence: CASESTQTATGELFF. DNA of the CDR3: TGCGCCAGCGAATCTACCCAGACAGCGACCGGGGAGCTGTTTTTT.

The sample holds many counts of this clonotype. This chain joins TRBV3-1 and TRBJ2-2; D is uncertain. This CDR3 has 14 residues. Germline values: CDR1 LGHDT, CDR2 YNNKEL (reference sequence). The V end lost 8 bases, the J end lost 5 bases, and 15 bases lay between the germline ends. The CDR3 region is CASLSPTGTGELFF. The CDR3 nucleotides are TGTGCCAGCCTGTCCCCTACGGGTACCGGGGAGCTGTTTTTT.

This clonotype showed up just a few times. V is TRBV19 and J is TRBJ1-5, with TRBD1 matching 8 bases. The germline gives CDR1 LNHDA, CDR2 SQIVND (reference sequence). There are 18 residues in the CDR3. Trimming removed 4 bases from V and 1 base from J; junction bases left unmatched: 12. CDR3 in amino acids: CASSTVIQGERSNQPQHF. CDR3 coding DNA: TGTGCCAGTAGTACGGTTATACAGGGGGAACGGAGCAATCAGCCCCAGCATTTT. The variable domain in full, with the rest retrieved from reference TRBV19 and TRBJ1-5, is DGGITQSPKYLFRKEGQNVTLSCEQNLNHDAMYWYRQDPGQGLRLIYYSQIVNDFQKGDIAEGYSVSREKKESFPLTVTSAQKNPTAFYLCASSTVIQGERSNQPQHFGDGTRLSIL.

This clonotype was observed at least ten times. The gene calls are TRBV19 and TRBJ2-6, with D perhaps TRBD1 (6 bases). Between the trimmed V and J ends, which lost 3 bases and 1 base, there was a span of 13 bases. Germline assignment: CDR1 LNHDA and CDR2 SQIVND (reference sequence). This CDR3 has 17 residues. The CDR3, as DNA: TGTGCCAGTAGTATCGTCCCCCAGGGGTCTGGGGCCAACGTCCTGACTTTC. Protein: CASSIVPQGSGANVLTF.

Note on this clonotype: This may arise from a read error, as a much more abundant clone is one base away. The V gene is TRBV4-3, the J gene TRBJ1-6; no clear D gene. There are 14 residues in the CDR3. Germline loops: CDR1 LGHNA, CDR2 YSLEER. This chain's CDR3 is CASSQKRRNSPFHF. Here the CDR3 DNA reads TGCGCCAGCAGCCAAAAAAGAAGGAATTCACCCTTCCACTTT.

The sample holds many counts of this clonotype. The chain uses TRBV29-1 and TRBJ2-7; D call uncertain. V was trimmed by 6 bases and J by 0 bases, leaving 9 bases between them. In germline, CDR1 is SQVTM, CDR2 ANQGSEA. The CDR3 covers 12 residues. The CDR3 DNA reads TGCAGCGTCCAAGTCAGCTCCTACGAGCAGTACTTC. This codes for CSVQVSSYEQYF.

The V and J genes are TRBV7-9 and TRBJ1-1; D may be TRBD1 (5 bases). Germline-derived CDR1 and CDR2 are SEHNR and FQNEAQ (reference sequence). This CDR3 has 14 amino acids. Trimming cost V 5 bases and J 0 bases, with 10 bases left between them. The CDR3 DNA reads TGTGCCAGCAGCGGAGGACACTTGAACACTGAAGCTTTCTTT. Its translation is CASSGGHLNTEAFF.

Points on this clonotype: A much bigger clone sits one base away, suggesting this may be a read error. J is TRBJ2-5 and V is TRBV5-1, with D possibly being TRBD1 or TRBD2 (5 bases each). CDR1 is SGHRS, CDR2 YFSETQ, per germline. The CDR3 loop spans 14 amino acids. The CDR3 DNA sequence: TGCGCCAACAGCTTGGAGTCAGGGACAGAGACCCAGTACTTC. Its protein is CANSLESGTETQYF.